A selection of T cell receptor beta chains follows, all from one sample in a study of neurological immune-mediated disorders. TCRdb reanalysed the 5' RACE reads using MiXCR and keeps one entry per CDR3 protein. The sample has roughly 47,000 distinct CDR3 sequences; 3.5% to 5% are singletons. The sequenced sample was PBMCs. The receptors originated from a woman aged 60-75 years with multiple sclerosis. CDR3s include the opening cysteine and the closing phenylalanine or tryptophan. The D gene is left open where the match is weak.

cdr3_aa: CASSLLSGADTQYF
j_call: TRBJ2-3
v_call: TRBV27
d_call: NA

cdr3_aa: CSAKRLAGVGETQYF
j_call: TRBJ2-5
v_call: TRBV20-1
d_call: TRBD2

cdr3_aa: CASSLEGQRQETQYF
j_call: TRBJ2-5
v_call: TRBV5-6
d_call: NA

cdr3_aa: CASSRGKAYEQYF
j_call: TRBJ2-7
v_call: TRBV7-8
d_call: NA

cdr3_aa: CSARDGAGGRLYEQYF
j_call: TRBJ2-7
v_call: TRBV20-1
d_call: TRBD2

cdr3_aa: CSAYAREASGTSTDTQYF
j_call: TRBJ2-3
v_call: TRBV20-1
d_call: TRBD2

cdr3_aa: CSATSGSQETQYF
j_call: TRBJ2-5
v_call: TRBV20-1
d_call: TRBD2

cdr3_aa: CASSLGTGDTEAFF
j_call: TRBJ1-1
v_call: TRBV5-1
d_call: TRBD1

cdr3_aa: CAITRDSNQPQHF
j_call: TRBJ1-5
v_call: TRBV10-3
d_call: NA

cdr3_aa: CSARDSQETQYF
j_call: TRBJ2-5
v_call: TRBV20-1
d_call: TRBD1

cdr3_aa: CASSLTSRQGAYNEQFF
j_call: TRBJ2-1
v_call: TRBV7-3
d_call: TRBD1

cdr3_aa: CSVGQGGNTEAFF
j_call: TRBJ1-1
v_call: TRBV29-1
d_call: TRBD1

cdr3_aa: CASAGGSGANVLTF
j_call: TRBJ2-6
v_call: TRBV12-3/TRBV12-4
d_call: NA

cdr3_aa: CASSLDRTNEKLFF
j_call: TRBJ1-4
v_call: TRBV5-1
d_call: NA

cdr3_aa: CASSQGQGATDTQYF
j_call: TRBJ2-3
v_call: TRBV5-1
d_call: TRBD1

cdr3_aa: CASSQEFGVVGETQYF
j_call: TRBJ2-5
v_call: TRBV4-3
d_call: NA

cdr3_aa: CATSARSGGTEAFF
j_call: TRBJ1-1
v_call: TRBV24-1
d_call: NA

cdr3_aa: CASSVAGGPTYEQYF
j_call: TRBJ2-7
v_call: TRBV9
d_call: TRBD2

cdr3_aa: CASSWAGGQNEQFF
j_call: TRBJ2-1
v_call: TRBV5-1
d_call: NA

cdr3_aa: CASSVYRGPYEQYF
j_call: TRBJ2-7
v_call: TRBV7-2
d_call: TRBD1

cdr3_aa: CSARDGQRIAEPGGNEQFF
j_call: TRBJ2-1
v_call: TRBV20-1
d_call: NA

cdr3_aa: CASSFQGGENNEQFF
j_call: TRBJ2-1
v_call: TRBV7-2
d_call: NA

cdr3_aa: CASSLGGWPQETQYF
j_call: TRBJ2-5
v_call: TRBV5-1
d_call: NA

cdr3_aa: CASSQDREMNTEAFF
j_call: TRBJ1-1
v_call: TRBV4-1
d_call: NA

cdr3_aa: CATGGGGSTEAFF
j_call: TRBJ1-1
v_call: TRBV24-1
d_call: NA

cdr3_aa: CSARGMGTGYGYTF
j_call: TRBJ1-2
v_call: TRBV20-1
d_call: NA

cdr3_aa: CASSLSVRKGTSPLHF
j_call: TRBJ1-6
v_call: TRBV5-1
d_call: NA

cdr3_aa: CASRTSSGYTF
j_call: TRBJ1-2
v_call: TRBV4-1
d_call: NA

cdr3_aa: CAISEGQSYEQYF
j_call: TRBJ2-7
v_call: TRBV10-3
d_call: NA

cdr3_aa: CASSLEPVGTGSGEQYF
j_call: TRBJ2-7
v_call: TRBV6-2/TRBV6-3
d_call: TRBD1

cdr3_aa: CASSFSYQRNQPQHF
j_call: TRBJ1-5
v_call: TRBV27
d_call: NA

cdr3_aa: CSARRQGGSNIQYF
j_call: TRBJ2-4
v_call: TRBV20-1
d_call: NA

cdr3_aa: CASSLVGREAFF
j_call: TRBJ1-1
v_call: TRBV5-1
d_call: NA

cdr3_aa: CASSQDLGGGLRDTQYF
j_call: TRBJ2-3
v_call: TRBV4-3
d_call: TRBD2

cdr3_aa: CASSLSSSGTLTQFF
j_call: TRBJ2-1
v_call: TRBV7-2
d_call: NA

cdr3_aa: CASSHRTVSPLHF
j_call: TRBJ1-6
v_call: TRBV4-3
d_call: NA

cdr3_aa: CASSSQETQYF
j_call: TRBJ2-5
v_call: TRBV12-3/TRBV12-4
d_call: NA

cdr3_aa: CATSRQGQGQPQHF
j_call: TRBJ1-5
v_call: TRBV15
d_call: NA

cdr3_aa: CASSLSRGVNEKLFF
j_call: TRBJ1-4
v_call: TRBV27
d_call: NA

cdr3_aa: CASSLTSGYNEQFF
j_call: TRBJ2-1
v_call: TRBV6-5
d_call: TRBD2

cdr3_aa: CSVPSLGGKFDEQFF
j_call: TRBJ2-1
v_call: TRBV20-1
d_call: NA

cdr3_aa: CASRTAFNYGYTF
j_call: TRBJ1-2
v_call: TRBV2
d_call: NA

cdr3_aa: CASSLLTVLGGSGDTF
j_call: TRBJ1-2
v_call: TRBV5-6
d_call: NA

cdr3_aa: CASSQKSWGPTNEKLFF
j_call: TRBJ1-4
v_call: TRBV4-1
d_call: NA

cdr3_aa: CASTPSEGQQFF
j_call: TRBJ2-1
v_call: TRBV7-2
d_call: NA